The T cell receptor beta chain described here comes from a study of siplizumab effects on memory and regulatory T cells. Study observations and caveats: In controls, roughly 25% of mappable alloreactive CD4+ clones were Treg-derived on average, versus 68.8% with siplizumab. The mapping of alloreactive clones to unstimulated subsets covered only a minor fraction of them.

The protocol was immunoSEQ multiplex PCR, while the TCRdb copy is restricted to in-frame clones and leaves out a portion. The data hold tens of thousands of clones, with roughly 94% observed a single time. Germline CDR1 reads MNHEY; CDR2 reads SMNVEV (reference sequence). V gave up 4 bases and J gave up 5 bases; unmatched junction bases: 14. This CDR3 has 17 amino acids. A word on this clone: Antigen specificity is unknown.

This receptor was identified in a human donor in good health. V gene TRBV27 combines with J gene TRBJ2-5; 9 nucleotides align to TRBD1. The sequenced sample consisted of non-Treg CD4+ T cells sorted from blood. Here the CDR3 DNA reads TGTGCCAGCAGTTCCCGCCGGGGGACAGGGCTTTTGGAGACCCAGTACTTC. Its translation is CASSSRRGTGLLETQYF.